This T cell receptor beta chain derives from a study of beta chain features in type 1 diabetes. General study points: For type 1 diabetes patients, VDJ junctions showed fewer insertions and more deletions. Type 1 diabetes patients had TCRB CDR3s that were shorter (moderately but significantly so) in all four CD4+ subsets.

To note about this clone: As yet, its antigen is unknown.

The isolated RNA, all of it, was reverse transcribed, so expressed TCRB transcripts were what got sequenced. Clones were read by immunoSEQ multiplex PCR, and TCRdb kept only the in-frame ones, dropping some. Among approximately 170,000 clones listed, approximately 8.1% were seen once. The material sequenced was central memory CD4+ T cells from blood. This clonotype was sampled from a middle-aged woman with type 1 diabetes.

CDR3 nucleotides: TGTGCCTGCGACCGAGACAGGGTCCACGAGCAGTACTTC. It translates to CACDRDRVHEQYF. The chain links TRBV30 to TRBJ2-7; TRBD1 matches at 7 bases. Germline CDR1 GTSNPN, CDR2 SVGIG (reference sequence). With V trimmed by 6 bases and J by 5 bases, 10 bases remained unmatched. The length of the CDR3 is 13 residues.